This T cell receptor beta chain was documented in a study of blood T cells in healthy people across ages. General observations from the study: Changes in expanded clonotypes were possibly confounded, as the CMV status of donors was unknown.

Regarding this clonotype: Its target is unknown.

Primed by a sample-barcoded 5' primer and a J-beta primer mix, a second PCR proceeded for 7 to 11 cycles. MiXCR, run by TCRdb on the 5' RACE reads, gives a single entry per CDR3 protein. The table includes just over 1 million distinct CDR3 sequences, under 55% detected once. This sequence was found in a woman aged 55-69 years in good health. Source material: blood.

CDR3 region: CASSVVPEGTEAFF. CDR3 bases: TGTGCCAGCAGCGTAGTCCCTGAGGGCACTGAAGCTTTCTTT. V is TRBV9 and J is TRBJ1-1; D is unresolved. V lost 0 bases to trimming and J lost 4 bases, with 10 bases between them. This CDR3 spans 14 amino acids. Per germline, CDR1 SGDLS and CDR2 YYNGEE.